This TCR beta chain is from a study of blood T cell repertoires in COVID-19. Across the study: Whether acute or convalescent, the COVID-19 samples came from the United States, Italy and Spain.

The study assigned cohorts using participant-reported clinical history. All recovered Cohort 3 donors got two negative PCRs, got clearance, or saw symptom resolution. The CDR3 is made up of 14 amino acids. CDR1 KGHDR and CDR2 SFDVKD come from the germline V gene. V was pared by 7 bases and J by 1 base, with 10 bases between. Authors' data handling: The authors estimated nucleated cell counts from reference gene primer amplification. This table comes from immunoSEQ multiplex PCR, and its TCRdb copy is limited to in-frame clones, with some not included. V, J and clone size reflect that table, while D and trimming were determined from the DNA. In the table there are 320,000 or so clones, around 90% of which are singletons.

The chain recombines TRBV24-1 with TRBJ2-4; D is unresolved. Input material: PBMCs or T cells enriched from blood (not recorded which). This receptor was obtained from a man between 60 and 75 years old who had recovered from COVID-19. The DNA of the CDR3 is TGTGCCACCAGCTCGGGTCTGGCCAAAAACATTCAGTACTTC. It is translated as CATSSGLAKNIQYF.